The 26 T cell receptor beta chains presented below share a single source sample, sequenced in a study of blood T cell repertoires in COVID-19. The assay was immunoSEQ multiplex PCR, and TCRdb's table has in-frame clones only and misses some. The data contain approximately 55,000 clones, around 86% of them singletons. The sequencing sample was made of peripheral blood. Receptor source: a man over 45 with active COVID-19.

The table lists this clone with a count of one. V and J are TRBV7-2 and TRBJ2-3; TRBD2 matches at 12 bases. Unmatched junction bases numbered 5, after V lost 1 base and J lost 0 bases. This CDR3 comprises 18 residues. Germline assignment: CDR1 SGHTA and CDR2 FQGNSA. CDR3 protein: CASSLGASGGGSTDTQYF. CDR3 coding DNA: TGTGCCAGCAGCTTAGGGGCTAGCGGGGGGGGAAGCACAGATACGCAGTATTTT.

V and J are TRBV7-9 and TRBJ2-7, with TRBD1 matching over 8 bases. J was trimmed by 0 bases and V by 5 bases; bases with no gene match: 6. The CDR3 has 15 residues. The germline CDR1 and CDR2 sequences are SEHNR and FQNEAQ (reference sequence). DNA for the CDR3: TGTGCCAGCAGCCCGGGAGACAGGGGCTCCTACGAGCAGTACTTC. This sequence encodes CASSPGDRGSYEQYF.

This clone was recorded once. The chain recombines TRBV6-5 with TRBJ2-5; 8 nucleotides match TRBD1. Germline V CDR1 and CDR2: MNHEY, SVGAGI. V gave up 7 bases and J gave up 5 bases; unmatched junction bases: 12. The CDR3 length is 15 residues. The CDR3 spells CASKLTTGGGETQYF. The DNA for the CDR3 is TGTGCCAGCAAGTTAACCACAGGGGGTGGGGAGACCCAGTACTTC.

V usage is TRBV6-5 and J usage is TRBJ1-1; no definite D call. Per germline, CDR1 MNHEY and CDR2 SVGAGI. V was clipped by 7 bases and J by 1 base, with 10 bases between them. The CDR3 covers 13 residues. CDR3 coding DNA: TGTGCCAGCAATATGGGAGGGAACACTGAAGCTTTCTTT. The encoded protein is CASNMGGNTEAFF.

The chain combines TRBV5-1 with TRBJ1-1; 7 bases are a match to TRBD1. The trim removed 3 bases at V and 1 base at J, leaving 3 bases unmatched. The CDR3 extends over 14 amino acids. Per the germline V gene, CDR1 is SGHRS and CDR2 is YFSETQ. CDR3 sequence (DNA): TGCGCCAGCAGCTCAAGACAGGGGAACACTGAAGCTTTCTTT. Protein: CASSSRQGNTEAFF.

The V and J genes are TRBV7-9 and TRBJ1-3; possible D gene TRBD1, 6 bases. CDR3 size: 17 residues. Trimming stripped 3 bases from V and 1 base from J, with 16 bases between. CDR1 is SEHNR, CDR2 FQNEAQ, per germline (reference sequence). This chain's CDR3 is CASSLGQGFGSGNTIYF. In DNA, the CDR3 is TGTGCCAGCAGCTTGGGGCAGGGGTTTGGATCTGGAAACACCATATATTTT.

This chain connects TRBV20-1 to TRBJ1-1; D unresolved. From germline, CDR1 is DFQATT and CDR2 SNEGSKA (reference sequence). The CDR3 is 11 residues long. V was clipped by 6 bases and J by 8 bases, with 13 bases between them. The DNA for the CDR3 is TGCAGTGCCACTAAAAACAACGAAGCTTTCTTT. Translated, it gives CSATKNNEAFF.

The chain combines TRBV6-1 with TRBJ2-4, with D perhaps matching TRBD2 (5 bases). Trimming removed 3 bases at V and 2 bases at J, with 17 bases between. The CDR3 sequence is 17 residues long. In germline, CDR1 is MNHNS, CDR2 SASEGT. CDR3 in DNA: TGTGCCAGCAGTGAGGGAGCACCCTGGGGAACCAAAAACATTCAGTACTTC. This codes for CASSEGAPWGTKNIQYF.

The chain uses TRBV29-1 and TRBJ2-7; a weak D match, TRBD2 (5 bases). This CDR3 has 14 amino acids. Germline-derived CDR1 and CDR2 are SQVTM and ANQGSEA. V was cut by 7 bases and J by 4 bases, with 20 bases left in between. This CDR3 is CSAKIPDSYYEQYF. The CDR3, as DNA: TGCAGCGCTAAAATTCCGGACTCTTATTACGAGCAGTACTTC.

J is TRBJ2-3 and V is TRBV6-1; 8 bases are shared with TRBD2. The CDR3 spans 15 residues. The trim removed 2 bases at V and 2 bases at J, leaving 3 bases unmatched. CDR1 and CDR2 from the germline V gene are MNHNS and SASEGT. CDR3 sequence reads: CASSESGRDTDTQYF. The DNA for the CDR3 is TGTGCCAGCAGTGAATCCGGGAGGGACACAGATACGCAGTATTTT.

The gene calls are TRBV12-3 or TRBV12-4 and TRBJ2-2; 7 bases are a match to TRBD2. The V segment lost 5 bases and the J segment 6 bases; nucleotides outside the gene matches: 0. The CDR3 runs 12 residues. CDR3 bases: TGTGCCAGCAGTGCGGGGGCCGGGGAGCTGTTTTTT. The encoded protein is CASSAGAGELFF.

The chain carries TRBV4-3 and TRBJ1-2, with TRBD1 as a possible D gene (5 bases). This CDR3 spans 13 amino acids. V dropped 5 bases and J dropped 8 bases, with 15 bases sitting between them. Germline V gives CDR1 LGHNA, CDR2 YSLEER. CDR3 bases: TGCGCCAGCAGCGCGGGGGGACTTGGGGGCTACACCTTC. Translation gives CASSAGGLGGYTF.

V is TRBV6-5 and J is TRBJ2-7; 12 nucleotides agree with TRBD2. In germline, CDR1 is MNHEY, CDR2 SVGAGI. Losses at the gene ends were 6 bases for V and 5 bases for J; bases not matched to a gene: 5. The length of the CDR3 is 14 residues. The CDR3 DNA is TGTGCCAGCAGCCGGACTAGCGGGGTAAACGAGCAGTACTTC. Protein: CASSRTSGVNEQYF.

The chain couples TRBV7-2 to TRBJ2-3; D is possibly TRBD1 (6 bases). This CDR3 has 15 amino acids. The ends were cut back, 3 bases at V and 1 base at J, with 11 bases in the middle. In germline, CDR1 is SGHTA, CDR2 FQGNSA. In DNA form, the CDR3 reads TGTGCCAGCAGCTTCCGGGACACACGCACAGATACGCAGTATTTT. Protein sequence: CASSFRDTRTDTQYF.

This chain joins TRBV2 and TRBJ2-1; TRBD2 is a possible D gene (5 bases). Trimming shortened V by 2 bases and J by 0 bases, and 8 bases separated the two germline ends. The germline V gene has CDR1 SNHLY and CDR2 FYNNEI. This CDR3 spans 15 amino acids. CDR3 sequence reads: CASSETRSSYNEQFF. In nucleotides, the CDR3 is TGTGCCAGCAGTGAAACTAGGAGCTCCTACAATGAGCAGTTCTTC.

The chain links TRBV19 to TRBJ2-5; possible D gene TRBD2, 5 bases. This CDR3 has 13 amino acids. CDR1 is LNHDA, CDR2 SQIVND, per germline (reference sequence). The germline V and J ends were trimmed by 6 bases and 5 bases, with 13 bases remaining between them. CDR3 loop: CASSDRRRETQYF. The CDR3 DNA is TGTGCCAGTAGCGATCGGAGGCGGGAGACCCAGTACTTC.

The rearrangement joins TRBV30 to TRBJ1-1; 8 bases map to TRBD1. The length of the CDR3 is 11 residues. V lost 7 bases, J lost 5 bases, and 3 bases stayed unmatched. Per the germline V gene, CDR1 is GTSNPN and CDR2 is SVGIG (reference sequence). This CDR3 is CASRTGTEAFF. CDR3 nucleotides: TGTGCCTCCAGGACAGGGACTGAAGCTTTCTTT.

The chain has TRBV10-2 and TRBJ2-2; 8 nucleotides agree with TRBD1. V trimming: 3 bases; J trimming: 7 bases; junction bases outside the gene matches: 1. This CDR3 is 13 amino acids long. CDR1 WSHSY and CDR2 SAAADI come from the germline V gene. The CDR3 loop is CASSEQGVGELFF. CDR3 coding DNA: TGCGCCAGCAGTGAACAGGGGGTCGGGGAGCTGTTTTTT.

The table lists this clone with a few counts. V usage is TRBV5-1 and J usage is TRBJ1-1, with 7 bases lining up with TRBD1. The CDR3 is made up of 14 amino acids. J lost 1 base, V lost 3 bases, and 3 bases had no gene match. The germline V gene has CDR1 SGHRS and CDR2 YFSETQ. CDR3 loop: CASSSGQPNTEAFF. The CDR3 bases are TGCGCCAGCAGCTCGGGACAGCCGAACACTGAAGCTTTCTTT. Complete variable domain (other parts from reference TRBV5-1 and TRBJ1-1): KAGVTQTPRYLIKTRGQQVTLSCSPISGHRSVSWYQQTPGQGLQFLFEYFSETQRNKGNFPGRFSGRQFSNSRSEMNVSTLELGDSALYLCASSSGQPNTEAFFGQGTRLTVV.

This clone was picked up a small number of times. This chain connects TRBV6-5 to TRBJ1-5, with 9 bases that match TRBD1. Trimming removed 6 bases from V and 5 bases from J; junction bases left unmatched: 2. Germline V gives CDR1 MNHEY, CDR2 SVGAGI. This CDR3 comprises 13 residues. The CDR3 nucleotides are TGTGCCAGCAGACAGGGGGCACATCAGCCCCAGCATTTT. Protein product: CASRQGAHQPQHF.

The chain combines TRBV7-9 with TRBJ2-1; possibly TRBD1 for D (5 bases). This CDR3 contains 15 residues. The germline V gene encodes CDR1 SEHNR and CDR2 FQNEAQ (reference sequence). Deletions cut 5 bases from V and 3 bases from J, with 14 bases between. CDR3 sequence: CASSPTAGRYNEQFF. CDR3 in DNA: TGTGCCAGCAGCCCCACGGCAGGGCGCTACAATGAGCAGTTCTTC.

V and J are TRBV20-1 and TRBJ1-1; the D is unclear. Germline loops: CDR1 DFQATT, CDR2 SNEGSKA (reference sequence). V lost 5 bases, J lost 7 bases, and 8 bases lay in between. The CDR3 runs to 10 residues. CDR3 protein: CSARPGEAFF. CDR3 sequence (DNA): TGCAGTGCTCGGCCGGGTGAAGCTTTCTTT.

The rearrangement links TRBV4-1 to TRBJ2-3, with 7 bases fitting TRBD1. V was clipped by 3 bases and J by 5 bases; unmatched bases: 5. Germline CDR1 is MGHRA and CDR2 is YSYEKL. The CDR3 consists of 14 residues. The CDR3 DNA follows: TGCGCCAGCAGCCACCCGACAGGGCGAGATACGCAGTATTTT. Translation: CASSHPTGRDTQYF.

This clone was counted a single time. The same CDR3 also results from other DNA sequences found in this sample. The CDR3 nucleotides read TGTGCCAGCAGGTCCGGACTAGCGGGTCCCTACAATGAGCAGTTCTTC. Residues: CASRSGLAGPYNEQFF. The J gene is TRBJ2-1, the V gene TRBV7-9; 11 positions agree with TRBD2. J lost 2 bases, V lost 6 bases, and 6 bases had no gene match. CDR3 size: 16 residues. CDR1 and CDR2 (germline): SEHNR, FQNEAQ (reference sequence).

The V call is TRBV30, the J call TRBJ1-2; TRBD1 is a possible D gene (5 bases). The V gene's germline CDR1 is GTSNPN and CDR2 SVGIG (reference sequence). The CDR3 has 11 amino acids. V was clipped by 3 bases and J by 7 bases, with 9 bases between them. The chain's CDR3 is CAWRGVGGYTF. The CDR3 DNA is TGTGCCTGGAGAGGGGTGGGTGGCTACACCTTC.

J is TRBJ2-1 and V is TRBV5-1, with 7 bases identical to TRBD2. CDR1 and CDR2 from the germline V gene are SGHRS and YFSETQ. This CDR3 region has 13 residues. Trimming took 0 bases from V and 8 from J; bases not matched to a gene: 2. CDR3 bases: TGCGCCAGCAGCTTGGGAAGCGGGGATGAGCAGTTCTTC. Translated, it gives CASSLGSGDEQFF.